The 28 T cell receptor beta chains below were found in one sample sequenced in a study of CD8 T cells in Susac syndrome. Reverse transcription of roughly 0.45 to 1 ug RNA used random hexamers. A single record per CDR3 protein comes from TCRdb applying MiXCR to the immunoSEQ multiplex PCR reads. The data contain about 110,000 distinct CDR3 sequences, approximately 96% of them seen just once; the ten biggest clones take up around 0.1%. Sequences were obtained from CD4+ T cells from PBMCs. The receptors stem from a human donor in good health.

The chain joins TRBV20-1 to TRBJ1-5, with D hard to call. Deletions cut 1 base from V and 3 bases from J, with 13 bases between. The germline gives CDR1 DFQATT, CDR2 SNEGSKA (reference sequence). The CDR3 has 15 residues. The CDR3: CSARGFSYLNQPQHF. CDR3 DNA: TGCAGTGCTAGAGGTTTTTCGTACCTCAATCAGCCCCAGCATTTT.

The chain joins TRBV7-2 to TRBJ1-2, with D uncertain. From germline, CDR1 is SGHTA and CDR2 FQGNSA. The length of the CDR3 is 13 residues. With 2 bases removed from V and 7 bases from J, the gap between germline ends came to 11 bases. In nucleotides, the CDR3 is TGTGCCAGCAGCTTATCTACTAACCTTGGCTACACCTTC. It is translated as CASSLSTNLGYTF.

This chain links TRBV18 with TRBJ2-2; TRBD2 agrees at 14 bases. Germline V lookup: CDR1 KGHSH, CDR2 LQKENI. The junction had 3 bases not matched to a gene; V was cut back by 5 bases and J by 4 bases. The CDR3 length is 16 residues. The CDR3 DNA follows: TGTGCCAGCTCAGAGGGACTAGCGGGAGTCACCGGGGAGCTGTTTTTT. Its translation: CASSEGLAGVTGELFF. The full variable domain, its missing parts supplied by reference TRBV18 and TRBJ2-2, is NAGVMQNPRHLVRRRGQEARLRCSPMKGHSHVYWYRQLPEEGLKFMVYLQKENIIDESGMPKERFSAEFPKEGPSILRIQQVVRGDSAAYFCASSEGLAGVTGELFFGEGSRLTVL.

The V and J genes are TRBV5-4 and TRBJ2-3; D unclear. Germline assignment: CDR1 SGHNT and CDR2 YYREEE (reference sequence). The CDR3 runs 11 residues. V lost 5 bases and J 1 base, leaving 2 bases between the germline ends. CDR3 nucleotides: TGTGCCAGCAGGGGCACAGATACGCAGTATTTT. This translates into CASRGTDTQYF.

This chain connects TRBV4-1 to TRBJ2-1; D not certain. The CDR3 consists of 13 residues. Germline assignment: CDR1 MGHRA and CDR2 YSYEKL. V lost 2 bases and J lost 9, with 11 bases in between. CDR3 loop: CASSQSNSREQFF. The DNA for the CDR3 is TGCGCCAGCAGCCAATCCAACTCCCGTGAGCAGTTCTTC.

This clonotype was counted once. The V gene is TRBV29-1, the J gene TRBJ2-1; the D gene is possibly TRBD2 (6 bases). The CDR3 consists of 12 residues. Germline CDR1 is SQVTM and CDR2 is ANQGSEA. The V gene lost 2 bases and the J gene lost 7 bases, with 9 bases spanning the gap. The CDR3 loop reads CSVETSWNEQFF. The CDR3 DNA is TGCAGCGTTGAAACTAGCTGGAATGAGCAGTTCTTC.

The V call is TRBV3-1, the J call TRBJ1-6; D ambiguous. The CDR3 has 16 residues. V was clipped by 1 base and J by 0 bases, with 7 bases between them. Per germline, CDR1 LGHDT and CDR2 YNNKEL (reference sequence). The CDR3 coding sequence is TGTGCCAGCAGCCAAGGATGGAGCTCCTATAATTCACCCCTCCACTTT. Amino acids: CASSQGWSSYNSPLHF. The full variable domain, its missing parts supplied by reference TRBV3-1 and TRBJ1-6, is DTAVSQTPKYLVTQMGNDKSIKCEQNLGHDTMYWYKQDSKKFLKIMFSYNNKELIINETVPNRFSPKSPDKAHLNLHINSLELGDSAVYFCASSQGWSSYNSPLHFGNGTRLTVT.

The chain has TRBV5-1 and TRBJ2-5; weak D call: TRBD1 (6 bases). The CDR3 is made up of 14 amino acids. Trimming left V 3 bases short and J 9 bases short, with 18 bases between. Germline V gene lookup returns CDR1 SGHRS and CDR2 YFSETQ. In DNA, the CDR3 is TGCGCCAGCAGCTCTGGACAGCCAAAAGGAGCCCAGTACTTC. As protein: CASSSGQPKGAQYF.

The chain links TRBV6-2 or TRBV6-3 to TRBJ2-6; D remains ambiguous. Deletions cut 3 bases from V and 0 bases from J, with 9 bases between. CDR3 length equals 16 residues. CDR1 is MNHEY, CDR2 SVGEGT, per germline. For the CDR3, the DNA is TGTGCCAGCAGTTATTCCGTCCGCTCTGGGGCCAACGTCCTGACTTTC. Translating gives CASSYSVRSGANVLTF.

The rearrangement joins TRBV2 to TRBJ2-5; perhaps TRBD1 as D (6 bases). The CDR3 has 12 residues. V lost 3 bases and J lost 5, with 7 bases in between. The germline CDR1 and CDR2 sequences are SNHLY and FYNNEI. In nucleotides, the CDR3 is TGTGCCAGCAGTGATGACAGGGAGACCCAGTACTTC. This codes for CASSDDRETQYF.

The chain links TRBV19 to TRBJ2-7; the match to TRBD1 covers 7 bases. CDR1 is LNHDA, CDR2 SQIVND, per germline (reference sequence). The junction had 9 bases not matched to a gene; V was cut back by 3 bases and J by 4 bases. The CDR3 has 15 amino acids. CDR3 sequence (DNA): TGTGCCAGTAGTATTGTTGAGGGGGCGCGATACGAGCAGTACTTC. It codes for CASSIVEGARYEQYF.

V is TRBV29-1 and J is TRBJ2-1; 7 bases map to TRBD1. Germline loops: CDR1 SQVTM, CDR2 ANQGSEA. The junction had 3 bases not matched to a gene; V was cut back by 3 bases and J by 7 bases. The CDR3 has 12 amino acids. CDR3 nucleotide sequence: TGCAGCGTTGATAACAGGGGTAATGAGCAGTTCTTC. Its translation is CSVDNRGNEQFF.

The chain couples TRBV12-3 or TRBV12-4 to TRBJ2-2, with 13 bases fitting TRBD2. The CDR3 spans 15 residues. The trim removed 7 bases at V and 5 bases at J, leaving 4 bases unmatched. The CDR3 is CASNPLAGGTGELFF. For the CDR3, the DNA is TGTGCCAGCAACCCACTAGCGGGGGGGACCGGGGAGCTGTTTTTT.

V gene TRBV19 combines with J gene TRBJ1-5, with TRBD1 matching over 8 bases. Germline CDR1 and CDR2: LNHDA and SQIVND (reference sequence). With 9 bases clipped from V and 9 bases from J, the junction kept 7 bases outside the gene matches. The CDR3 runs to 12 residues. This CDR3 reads CASGQGEMPQHF. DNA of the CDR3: TGTGCCAGCGGACAGGGAGAAATGCCCCAGCATTTT. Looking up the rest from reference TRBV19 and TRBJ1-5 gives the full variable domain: DGGITQSPKYLFRKEGQNVTLSCEQNLNHDAMYWYRQDPGQGLRLIYYSQIVNDFQKGDIAEGYSVSREKKESFPLTVTSAQKNPTAFYLCASGQGEMPQHFGDGTRLSIL.

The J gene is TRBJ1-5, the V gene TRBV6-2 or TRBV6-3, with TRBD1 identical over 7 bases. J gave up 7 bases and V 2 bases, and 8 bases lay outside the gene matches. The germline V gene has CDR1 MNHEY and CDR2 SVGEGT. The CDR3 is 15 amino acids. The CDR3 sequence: CASSYTTGFGQPQHF. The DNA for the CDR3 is TGTGCCAGCAGTTACACGACAGGGTTCGGGCAGCCCCAGCATTTT.

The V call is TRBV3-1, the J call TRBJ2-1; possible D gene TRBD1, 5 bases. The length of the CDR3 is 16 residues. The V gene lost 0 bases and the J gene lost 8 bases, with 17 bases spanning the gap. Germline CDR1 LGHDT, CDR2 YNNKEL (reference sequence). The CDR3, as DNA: TGTGCCAGCAGCCAAGAACGTGCAAGGGGTAAGGATGAGCAGTTCTTC. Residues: CASSQERARGKDEQFF.

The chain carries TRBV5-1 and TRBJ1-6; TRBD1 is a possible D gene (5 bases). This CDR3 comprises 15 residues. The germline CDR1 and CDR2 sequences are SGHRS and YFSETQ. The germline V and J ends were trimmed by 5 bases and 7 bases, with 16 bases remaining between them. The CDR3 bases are TGCGCCAGCAGTTGGGAATCTAAGGGGAATTCACCCCTCCACTTT. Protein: CASSWESKGNSPLHF. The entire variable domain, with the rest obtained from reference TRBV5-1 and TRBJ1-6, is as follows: KAGVTQTPRYLIKTRGQQVTLSCSPISGHRSVSWYQQTPGQGLQFLFEYFSETQRNKGNFPGRFSGRQFSNSRSEMNVSTLELGDSALYLCASSWESKGNSPLHFGNGTRLTVT.

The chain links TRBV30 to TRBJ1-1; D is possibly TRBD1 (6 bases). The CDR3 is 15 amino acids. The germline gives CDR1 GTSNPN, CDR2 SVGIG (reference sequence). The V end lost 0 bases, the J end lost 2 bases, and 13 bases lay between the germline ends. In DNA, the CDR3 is TGTGCCTGGAGTGTACCTGGCAGGGGAAACACTGAAGCTTTCTTT. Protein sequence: CAWSVPGRGNTEAFF.

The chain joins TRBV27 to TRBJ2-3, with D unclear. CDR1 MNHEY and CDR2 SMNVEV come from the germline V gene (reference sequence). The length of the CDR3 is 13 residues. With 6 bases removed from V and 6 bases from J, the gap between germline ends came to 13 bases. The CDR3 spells CASSRDQRDTQYF. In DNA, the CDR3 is TGTGCCAGCAGCCGAGACCAAAGGGATACGCAGTATTTT.

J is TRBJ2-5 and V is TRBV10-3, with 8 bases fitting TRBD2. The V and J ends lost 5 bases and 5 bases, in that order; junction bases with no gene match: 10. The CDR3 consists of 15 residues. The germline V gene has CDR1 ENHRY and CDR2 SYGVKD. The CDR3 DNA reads TGTGCCATCAGTTCCCCGGCGGGGGGTGACGAGACCCAGTACTTC. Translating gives CAISSPAGGDETQYF.

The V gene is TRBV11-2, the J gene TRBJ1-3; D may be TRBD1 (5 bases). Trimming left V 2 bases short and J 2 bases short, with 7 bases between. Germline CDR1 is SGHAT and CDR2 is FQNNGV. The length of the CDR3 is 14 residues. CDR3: CASSLLGPGNTIYF. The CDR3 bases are TGTGCCAGCAGCTTACTGGGACCTGGAAACACCATATATTTT.

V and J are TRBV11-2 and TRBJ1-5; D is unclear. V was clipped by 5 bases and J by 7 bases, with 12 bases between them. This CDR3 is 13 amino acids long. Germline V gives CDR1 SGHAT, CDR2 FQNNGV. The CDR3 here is CASSQETVQPQHF. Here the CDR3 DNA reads TGTGCCAGCAGCCAGGAGACGGTACAGCCCCAGCATTTT.

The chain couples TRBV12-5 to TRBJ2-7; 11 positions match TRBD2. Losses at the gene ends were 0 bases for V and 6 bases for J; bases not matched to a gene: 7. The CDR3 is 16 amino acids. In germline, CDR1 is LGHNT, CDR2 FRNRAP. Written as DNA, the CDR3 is TGTGCTAGTGGTTTGGTACTAGCGGGAGTTCCCGTCGAGCAGTACTTC. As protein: CASGLVLAGVPVEQYF.

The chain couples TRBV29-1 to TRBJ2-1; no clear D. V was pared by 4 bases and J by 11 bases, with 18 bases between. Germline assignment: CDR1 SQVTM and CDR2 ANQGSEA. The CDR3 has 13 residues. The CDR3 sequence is CSVVQSFREKQFF. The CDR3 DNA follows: TGCAGCGTTGTTCAGTCATTCAGAGAGAAGCAGTTCTTC.

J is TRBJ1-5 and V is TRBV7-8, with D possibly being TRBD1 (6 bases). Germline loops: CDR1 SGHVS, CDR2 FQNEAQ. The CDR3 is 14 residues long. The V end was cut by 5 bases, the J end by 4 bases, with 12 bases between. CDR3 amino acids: CASSPGEINQPQHF. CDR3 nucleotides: TGTGCCAGCAGCCCAGGGGAAATTAATCAGCCCCAGCATTTT. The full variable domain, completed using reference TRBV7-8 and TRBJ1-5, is GAGVSQSPRYKVAKRGQDVALRCDPISGHVSLFWYQQALGQGPEFLTYFQNEAQLDKSGLPSDRFFAERPEGSVSTLKIQRTQQEDSAVYLCASSPGEINQPQHFGDGTRLSIL.

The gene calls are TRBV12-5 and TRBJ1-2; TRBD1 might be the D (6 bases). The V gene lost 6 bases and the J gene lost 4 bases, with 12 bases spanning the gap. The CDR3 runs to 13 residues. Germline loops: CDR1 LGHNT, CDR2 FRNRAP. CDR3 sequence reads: CASGQADSYGYTF. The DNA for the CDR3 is TGTGCTAGTGGCCAAGCGGACAGCTATGGCTACACCTTC.

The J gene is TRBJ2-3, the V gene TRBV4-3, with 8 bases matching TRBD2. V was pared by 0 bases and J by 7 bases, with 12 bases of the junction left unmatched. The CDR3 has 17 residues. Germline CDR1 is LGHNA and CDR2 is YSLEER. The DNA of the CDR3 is TGCGCCAGCAGCCAAGAGACCAGAGCGGGAGTTGGGAATACGCAGTATTTT. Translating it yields CASSQETRAGVGNTQYF.

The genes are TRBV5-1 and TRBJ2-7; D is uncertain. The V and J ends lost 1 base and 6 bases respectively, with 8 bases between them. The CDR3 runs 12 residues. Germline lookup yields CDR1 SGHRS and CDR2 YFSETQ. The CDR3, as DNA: TGCGCCAGCAGCTTGAGGGTCGGCGAGCAGTACTTC. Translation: CASSLRVGEQYF.